This T cell receptor (beta chain) was documented in a study of graft-versus-host responses after intestinal transplantation. Notes on the study in general: Subjects displaying graft-donor T cell macrochimerism possessed elevated graft-versus-host to host-versus-graft clonal ratios inside allografts. Recipient marrow harbored GvH clones, some of which surfaced first in ileum or blood.

The germline CDR1 and CDR2 sequences are SGHTA and FQGNSA. Trimming pared 4 bases from V and 4 bases from J, leaving 11 bases between. The CDR3 runs to 14 residues. Profiled with immunoSEQ multiplex PCR; TCRdb holds only in-frame clones, not every one. The sample lists around 96,000 clones; roughly 92% were seen once. Regarding this clone: The antigen is undetermined.

This TCR was sampled from a human donor who received an intestinal transplant. The specimen comprised unstimulated CD4+ T cells sorted from spleen or lymph node cells, sampled before intestinal transplant. The chain links TRBV7-2 to TRBJ1-5, with D possibly TRBD1 on 5 matching bases. Written as DNA, the CDR3 is TGTGCCAGCAGCTGGGACTTCTCGAATCAGCCCCAGCATTTT. Its protein is CASSWDFSNQPQHF.